This T cell receptor beta chain came from a study of post-analysis software for immune sequencing data. This clonotype was observed a handful of times. Its antigen is still unknown. The CDR3 has 13 amino acids. The V gene's germline CDR1 is KGHDR and CDR2 SFDVKD. V was cut by 5 bases and J by 2 bases, with 6 bases left in between. Study-wide results and limits: Patients showed TRBV5-6, TRBV5-1 and TRBV20-1 among four to six TRBV segments more frequent than in controls. Significantly lower normalized Chao1 diversity was seen in multiple sclerosis patients than in controls.

The authors incorporated unique molecular identifiers into the TCR beta cDNA libraries. Input amounts of roughly 0.85 to 10 million T cells were used. These gave around 500,000 cDNA molecules, so each molecule approximated one T cell. TCRdb recomputed calls from the PCR reads with MiXCR, one row per CDR3 protein. The top ten hold more than 0.55% of the sample, which has hundreds of thousands of distinct CDR3 sequences, roughly 29% seen once. The sample was blood. This sequence was found in a girl between 5 and 17 years old with multiple sclerosis. This chain connects TRBV24-1 to TRBJ1-5; D may be TRBD1 (5 bases). CDR3 in amino acids: CATSGGGNQPQHF. The CDR3 DNA sequence: TGTGCCACCAGTGGAGGGGGCAATCAGCCCCAGCATTTT.